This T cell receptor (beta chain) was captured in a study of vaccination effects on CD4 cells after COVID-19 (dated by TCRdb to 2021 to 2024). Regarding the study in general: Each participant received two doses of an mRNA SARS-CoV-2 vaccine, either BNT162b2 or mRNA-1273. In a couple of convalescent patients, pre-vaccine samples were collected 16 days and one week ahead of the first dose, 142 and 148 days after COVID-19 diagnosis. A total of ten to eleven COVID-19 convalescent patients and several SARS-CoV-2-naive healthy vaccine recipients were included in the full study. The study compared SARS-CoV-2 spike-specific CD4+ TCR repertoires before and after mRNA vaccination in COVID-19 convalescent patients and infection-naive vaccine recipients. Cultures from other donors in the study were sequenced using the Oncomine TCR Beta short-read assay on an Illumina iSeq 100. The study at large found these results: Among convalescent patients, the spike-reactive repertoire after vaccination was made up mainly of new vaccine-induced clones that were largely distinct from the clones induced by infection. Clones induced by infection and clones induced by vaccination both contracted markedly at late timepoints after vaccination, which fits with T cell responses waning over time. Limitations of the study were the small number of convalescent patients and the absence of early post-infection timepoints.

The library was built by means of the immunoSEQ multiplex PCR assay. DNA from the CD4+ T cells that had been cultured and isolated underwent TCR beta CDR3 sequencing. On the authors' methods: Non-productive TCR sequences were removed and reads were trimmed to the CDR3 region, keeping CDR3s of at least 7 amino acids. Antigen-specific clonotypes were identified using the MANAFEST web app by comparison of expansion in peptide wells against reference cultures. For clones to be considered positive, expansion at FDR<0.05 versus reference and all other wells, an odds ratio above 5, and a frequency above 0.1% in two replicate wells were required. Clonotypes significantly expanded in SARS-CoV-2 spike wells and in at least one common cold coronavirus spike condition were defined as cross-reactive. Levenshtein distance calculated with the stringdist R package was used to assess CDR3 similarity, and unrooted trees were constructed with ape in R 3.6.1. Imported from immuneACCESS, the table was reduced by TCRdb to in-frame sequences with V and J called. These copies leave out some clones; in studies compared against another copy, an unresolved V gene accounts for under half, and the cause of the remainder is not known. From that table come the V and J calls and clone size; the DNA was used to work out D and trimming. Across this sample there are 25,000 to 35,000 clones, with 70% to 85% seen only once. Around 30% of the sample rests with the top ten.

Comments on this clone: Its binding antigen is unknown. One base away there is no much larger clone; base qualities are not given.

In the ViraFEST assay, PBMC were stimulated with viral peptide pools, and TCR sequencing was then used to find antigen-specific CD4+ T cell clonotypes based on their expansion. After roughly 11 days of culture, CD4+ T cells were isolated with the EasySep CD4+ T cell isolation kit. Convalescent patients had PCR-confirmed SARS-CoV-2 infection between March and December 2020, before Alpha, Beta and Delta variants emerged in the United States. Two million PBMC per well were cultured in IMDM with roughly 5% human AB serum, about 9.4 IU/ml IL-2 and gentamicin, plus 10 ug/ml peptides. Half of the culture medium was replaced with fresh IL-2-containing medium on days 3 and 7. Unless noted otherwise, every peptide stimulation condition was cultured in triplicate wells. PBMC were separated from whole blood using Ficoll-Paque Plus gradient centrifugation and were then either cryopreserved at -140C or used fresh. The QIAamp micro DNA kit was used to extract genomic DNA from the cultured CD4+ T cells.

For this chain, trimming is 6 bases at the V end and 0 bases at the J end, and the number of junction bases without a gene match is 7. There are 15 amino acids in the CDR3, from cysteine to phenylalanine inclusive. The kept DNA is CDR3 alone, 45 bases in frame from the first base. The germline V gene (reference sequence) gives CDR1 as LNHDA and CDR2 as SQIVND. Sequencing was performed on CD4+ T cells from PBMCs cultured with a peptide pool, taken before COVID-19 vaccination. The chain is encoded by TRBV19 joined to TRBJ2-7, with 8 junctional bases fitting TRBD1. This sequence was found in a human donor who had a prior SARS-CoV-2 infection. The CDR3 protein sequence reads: CASRLTGGDSYEQYF. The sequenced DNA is TGTGCCAGTAGATTAACAGGGGGTGACTCCTACGAGCAGTACTTC.